The clone carrying this T cell receptor beta chain was detected many times. This entry comes from a study of neurological immune-mediated disorders. The yield of each sequencing run was over 200 million TCR-beta sequences from 15-18 subjects. TCRdb reanalysed the 5' RACE reads using MiXCR and keeps one entry per CDR3 protein. This table has approximately 53,000 distinct CDR3 sequences, about a tenth appearing once. The sample's time point: longitudinal time-point 1 (baseline). Unsorted libraries were generated from 2 million PBMCs. These cells had been stored in RNAlater at -80 C. This CDR3 has 14 amino acids. V gave up 7 bases and J gave up 0 bases, with 14 bases separating them. CDR1 and CDR2 (germline): DFQATT, SNEGSKA (reference sequence).

The sequence derives from a woman in her forties in good health. Source material: PBMCs. The V call is TRBV20-1, the J call TRBJ2-3, with D maybe TRBD2 (5 bases). The CDR3 sequence: CSGTASSSTDTQYF. The CDR3 DNA follows: TGCAGTGGCACAGCTAGCTCTAGCACAGATACGCAGTATTTT.